This TCR beta chain was found in a study of blood T cell repertoires in COVID-19. Whole-study context: COVID-19 samples collected from the United States, Italy and Spain covered acute and convalescent phases.

Adults between roughly 18 and 95 years of age took part from 24 US areas. Recovered Cohort 3 donors showed two negative PCRs, clearance, or symptom resolution. The CDR3 length is 13 residues. Germline CDR1 SGHDT, CDR2 YYEEEE. The V end was cut by 2 bases, the J end by 4 bases, with 9 bases between. Original methodology: Amplification of reference gene primers was used by the study to estimate nucleated cell counts. The repertoire was sequenced with immunoSEQ multiplex PCR; TCRdb's copy has only in-frame clones and lacks some. V and J calls and clone size are given by that table; D and trimming were obtained from the DNA. The table has around 380,000 clones, about 90% seen once.

This TCR derives from a man aged 25 to 40 who had recovered from COVID-19. V usage is TRBV5-6 and J usage is TRBJ1-1, with D hard to call. Sequenced sample: PBMCs or T cells enriched from blood (not recorded which). The CDR3 bases are TGTGCCAGCAGCTTTGCTCCGGGCACTGAAGCTTTCTTT. Protein sequence: CASSFAPGTEAFF.